This TCR beta chain was profiled in a study of cytomegalovirus exposure and HLA in healthy donors. CDR3 length: 14 residues. Germline-derived CDR1 and CDR2 are GTSNPN and SVGIG (reference sequence). The germline V and J ends were trimmed by 2 bases and 7 bases, with 12 bases remaining between them. With 60 Vbeta and 13 Jbeta primers, the PCR was carried out. Profiling relied on immunoSEQ multiplex PCR, and the TCRdb table lists in-frame clones only, not all of them. Altogether about 100,000 clones are present, about 80% being singletons, with the ten largest covering 3.5% to 4.5%. The gene calls are TRBV30 and TRBJ1-6; D is possibly TRBD1 (5 bases). This sequence was found in a female donor in good health and CMV-seropositive. The sequencing sample was made of PBMCs. CDR3 loop: CAWSWSGGNSPLHF. CDR3 in DNA: TGTGCCTGGAGTTGGTCGGGGGGGAATTCACCCCTCCACTTT.